This T cell receptor beta chain was recovered during a study of tumor-infiltrating lymphocytes in primary liver carcinoma. The source material, 20-30 mg of unsorted bulk tissue, was used to co-extract RNA and DNA. V gave up 3 bases and J gave up 2 bases, with 16 bases separating them. Looked up from germline, CDR1 is KGHSH and CDR2 is LQKENI. This CDR3 is built from 16 residues. Starting from around 500 ng of total RNA, TCR beta cDNA was produced with a primer in the constant region. Three nested multiplex PCR rounds, a slightly modified ARM-PCR, produced the libraries for TCR beta. Running around 9 cycles apiece, the first two PCR rounds relied on TRBV1-TRBV30 forward primers together with a C-beta reverse primer. MiXCR, run by TCRdb on the multiplex PCR reads, gives a single entry per CDR3 protein. The profile shows some 110,000 distinct CDR3 sequences, roughly 80% of them singletons.

The TCR comes from a man in his forties or fifties with primary liver carcinoma and hepatitis B virus infection. The rearrangement links TRBV18 to TRBJ2-5, with a weak D call TRBD2 (5 bases). Material for sequencing was liver tumor tissue from sampling region 3. Subset: tumor region T3, left-lateral pole. CDR3 amino acids: CASSPKRASCQETQYF. CDR3 DNA sequence: TGTGCCAGCTCACCGAAGAGGGCTAGCTGTCAAGAGACCCAGTACTTC.